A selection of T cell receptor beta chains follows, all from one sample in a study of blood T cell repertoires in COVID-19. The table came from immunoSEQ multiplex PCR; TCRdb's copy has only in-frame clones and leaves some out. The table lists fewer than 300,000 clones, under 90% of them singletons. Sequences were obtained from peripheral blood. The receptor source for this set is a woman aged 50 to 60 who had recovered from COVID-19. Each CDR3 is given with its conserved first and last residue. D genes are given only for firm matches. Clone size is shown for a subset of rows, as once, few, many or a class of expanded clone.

TGTGCCAGCAGTGAACCTGGGCTAGCGGCGGCAGATACGCAGTATTTT,CASSEPGLAAADTQYF,TRBD2,16,-,TRBJ2-3,TRBV6-1
TGTGCCAGCAGTTTTGGGGACAGGGCTACGGCTTTCTTT,CASSFGDRATAFF,TRBD1,13,-,TRBJ1-1,TRBV28
TGTGCCTGGAGTGGCAGGGGGTTCTCCTCTGGAAACACCATATATTTT,CAWSGRGFSSGNTIYF,TRBD1,16,-,TRBJ1-3,TRBV30
TGTGCCAGCAGCCGGGGACAGGGGGCGTTCGAGGATACGCAGTATTTT,CASSRGQGAFEDTQYF,TRBD1,16,-,TRBJ2-3,TRBV28
TGTGCCAGCAGTTTAGGTGGTGTGACAGACACCGGGGAGCTGTTTTTT,CASSLGGVTDTGELFF,-,16,-,TRBJ2-2,TRBV27
TGTGCCAGCAGTTATTTAGGACAGGGTTACGAGCAGTACTTC,CASSYLGQGYEQYF,TRBD1,14,-,TRBJ2-7,TRBV6-6
TGTGCCAGCAGACACAGGGAATACACTGAAGCTTTCTTT,CASRHREYTEAFF,-,13,-,TRBJ1-1,TRBV6-5
TGTGCCAGCAGCTTCCCGGGAGACAGGGGGCACACTGAAGCTTTCTTT,CASSFPGDRGHTEAFF,TRBD1,16,-,TRBJ1-1,TRBV5-4
TGTGCCAGCAGCTTTCCAGACAGGGGGTGGCAAGAGACCCAGTACTTC,CASSFPDRGWQETQYF,TRBD1,16,-,TRBJ2-5,TRBV11-1
TGTGCCACCGGGGGAAGCTCCTACGAGCAGTACTTC,CATGGSSYEQYF,-,12,-,TRBJ2-7,TRBV6-6
TGTGCCAGCAGTGATCCGGTAAATAGCAATCAGCCCCAGCATTTT,CASSDPVNSNQPQHF,-,15,-,TRBJ1-5,TRBV2
TGTGCCACCAGTGACCCAGCGGGACAGGGATTCTATGGCTACACCTTC,CATSDPAGQGFYGYTF,TRBD1,16,few,TRBJ1-2,TRBV24-1
TGCAGCGTTCATCCGGGACTAGCTCACAATGAGCAGTTCTTC,CSVHPGLAHNEQFF,TRBD2,14,once,TRBJ2-1,TRBV29-1
TGTGCCAGCAGCGTAGGACAGGGTGGCACTGAAGCTTTCTTT,CASSVGQGGTEAFF,TRBD1,14,-,TRBJ1-1,TRBV9
TGTGCCAGCAGCCAAGCTAGCGGGAGATCCTACGAGCAGTACTTC,CASSQASGRSYEQYF,TRBD2,15,-,TRBJ2-7,TRBV4-2
TGTGCCAGCAGCTTACCTCCGGGACAAAATTACAATGAGCAGTTCTTC,CASSLPPGQNYNEQFF,-,16,once,TRBJ2-1,TRBV11-2
TGTGCCTACGACAGTCGTCCCTATGGCTACACCTTC,CAYDSRPYGYTF,-,12,once,TRBJ1-2,TRBV30
TGTGCCAGCAGCCGTTCACATATGAACACTGAAGCTTTCTTT,CASSRSHMNTEAFF,-,14,-,TRBJ1-1,TRBV7-9
TGTGCCAGCAGCTTACTCGGGTCAAGCTTAGACGAGCAGTACTTC,CASSLLGSSLDEQYF,-,15,-,TRBJ2-7,TRBV7-2
TGCGCCAGCAGCCAAGATCTAGCGAGGGTTCAGTACTTC,CASSQDLARVQYF,-,13,-,TRBJ2-4,TRBV4-3
TGTGCCAGCACCGAACTAGGCTCTGAAGCTTTCTTT,CASTELGSEAFF,-,12,-,TRBJ1-1,TRBV12-3/TRBV12-4
TGTGCCAGCAGCCGCTTAGCGGGAGGAGAGCAGTTCTTC,CASSRLAGGEQFF,TRBD2,13,-,TRBJ2-1,TRBV7-9
TGTGCCACCAGCAGAGAAGGACCTGGCGGGGGGGCCTATGAGCAGTTCTTC,CATSREGPGGGAYEQFF,TRBD2,17,-,TRBJ2-1,TRBV15
TGTGCCAGCACTCCGGACAGGGGAGATACGCAGTATTTT,CASTPDRGDTQYF,TRBD1,13,-,TRBJ2-3,TRBV5-4
TGTGCCAGCTCACCTTTCCAGGGGGACAACTATGGCTACACCTTC,CASSPFQGDNYGYTF,TRBD1,15,-,TRBJ1-2,TRBV18
TGCGCCAGCAGCTTGAGGCTAGCGGGGGGGAAAGAGACCCAGTACTTC,CASSLRLAGGKETQYF,TRBD2,16,once,TRBJ2-5,TRBV5-1
TGTGCCTCAAAACCGGGACAGGGAGTTCATGTAGCTTTCTTT,CASKPGQGVHVAFF,TRBD1,14,-,TRBJ1-1,TRBV10-3
TGTGCCAGCAGTTTATGGGGGACAGGGGAGCTGTTTTTT,CASSLWGTGELFF,-,13,-,TRBJ2-2,TRBV27
TGTGCCAGCAGCCGCCAGGGGGGTGCTAATTCACCCCTCCACTTT,CASSRQGGANSPLHF,TRBD1,15,-,TRBJ1-6,TRBV7-2
TGTGCCAGCAGTTTCCCCCCCGGGAGCGGGGAGGGGGATACGCAGTATTTT,CASSFPPGSGEGDTQYF,TRBD2,17,-,TRBJ2-3,TRBV27
TGTGCCAGCAGCTTAGCCGGGGGGCTTGGCTATGGCTACACCTTC,CASSLAGGLGYGYTF,-,15,-,TRBJ1-2,TRBV7-9
TGTGCCAGCAGTTACTTGGAAGACATGGAAAAACTGTTTTTT,CASSYLEDMEKLFF,-,14,-,TRBJ1-4,TRBV6-2/TRBV6-3
TGTGCCAGCAGCCCCGGACTAGCGTGGTTTTTT,CASSPGLAWFF,TRBD2,11,-,TRBJ2-2,TRBV6-6
TGTGCCAGCAGCTTAGACTGGGGAGACAGGGCCTACAATGAGCAGTTCTTC,CASSLDWGDRAYNEQFF,TRBD1,17,-,TRBJ2-1,TRBV11-2
TGTGCCAGCAGCAAGGGTGGCGGGTTCTTCGGGGACAGGCATCAGCCCCAGCATTTT,CASSKGGGFFGDRHQPQHF,-,19,-,TRBJ1-5,TRBV21-1
TGTGCCAGCAGAGACACGGGACTAGAGGAGCTGTTTTTT,CASRDTGLEELFF,TRBD2,13,-,TRBJ2-2,TRBV27
TGTGCCACCAGAGGGACAGGGGGGCCTGGAAACACCATATATTTT,CATRGTGGPGNTIYF,TRBD1,15,-,TRBJ1-3,TRBV15
TGTGCCAGCAGCCAAGTAGCCCGTTCTTATTCACCCCTCCACTTT,CASSQVARSYSPLHF,-,15,-,TRBJ1-6,TRBV3-1/TRBV3-2
TGTGCCAGCTCACCACAAGAACAGAGCTCCTACGAGCAGTACTTC,CASSPQEQSSYEQYF,-,15,-,TRBJ2-7,TRBV18
TGTGCCTGGGCCCTCGGACAGGAGATTTGGGGTGAAAAACTGTTTTTT,CAWALGQEIWGEKLFF,TRBD1,16,-,TRBJ1-4,TRBV30
TGTGCCAGCAGCCCACCCCTCCCACAGTTACTTTTTTTTGAGACCCAGTACTTC,CASSPPLPQLLFFETQYF,-,18,few,TRBJ2-5,TRBV3-1/TRBV3-2
TGTGCCAGCAGGGACAGCCCCAGCACCATATATTTT,CASRDSPSTIYF,-,12,-,TRBJ1-3,TRBV6-5
TGTGCCAGCAGCTTACTAGCCCTAGCGGGAGGTGCCCACGAGCAGTACTTC,CASSLLALAGGAHEQYF,TRBD2,17,once,TRBJ2-7,TRBV11-2
TGCGCCAGCAGCTTCACGGGACAGGGCTCATATGGCTACACCTTC,CASSFTGQGSYGYTF,TRBD1,15,-,TRBJ1-2,TRBV5-1
TGTGCCAGCAGCGTCTATCTCGGGGAGCTGTTTTTT,CASSVYLGELFF,-,12,few,TRBJ2-2,TRBV7-2
TGTGCCAGCAGTGAAAGTCGAGGGGGACATGGCTACACCTTC,CASSESRGGHGYTF,-,14,-,TRBJ1-2,TRBV25-1
TGTGCCAGCAGTTTAGCCTATGTTAATTCACCCCTCCACTTT,CASSLAYVNSPLHF,-,14,-,TRBJ1-6,TRBV27
TGCGCCAGCAGCCAACAGGGGACAGGGCGATCACCCCTCCACTTT,CASSQQGTGRSPLHF,TRBD1,15,-,TRBJ1-6,TRBV4-3
TGCGCCAGCAGCCAAGAAGAACGGGGATCGTACAATGAGCAGTTCTTC,CASSQEERGSYNEQFF,-,16,-,TRBJ2-1,TRBV4-1
TGTGCCGCATTTCGACTAGCGGGGAAGGATACGCAGTATTTT,CAAFRLAGKDTQYF,TRBD2,14,-,TRBJ2-3,TRBV30
TGCGCCAGCAGTATTGACAGGGGCTCTGGGGCCAACGTCCTGACTTTC,CASSIDRGSGANVLTF,TRBD1,16,-,TRBJ2-6,TRBV10-2
TGCGCCAGCAGTCAATCGTATGCCCAGAACAATCAGCCCCAGCATTTT,CASSQSYAQNNQPQHF,-,16,-,TRBJ1-5,TRBV23-1
TGTGCCAGCAGGGGAACCGGGACAGGGGACCAAAAACTGTTTTTT,CASRGTGTGDQKLFF,TRBD1,15,-,TRBJ1-4,TRBV7-9
TGTGCCAGCAGTTTATTGGCAGGGGCTTTGCCCGGGGAGCTGTTTTTT,CASSLLAGALPGELFF,-,16,-,TRBJ2-2,TRBV28
TGTGCCAGCAGCTTAGGCGGACCCGGGGATTCACCCCTCCACTTT,CASSLGGPGDSPLHF,-,15,-,TRBJ1-6,TRBV7-6
TGTGCCAGCAGACGGACAGGGGAGCGCGAGCAGTACTTC,CASRRTGEREQYF,TRBD1,13,-,TRBJ2-7,TRBV5-4